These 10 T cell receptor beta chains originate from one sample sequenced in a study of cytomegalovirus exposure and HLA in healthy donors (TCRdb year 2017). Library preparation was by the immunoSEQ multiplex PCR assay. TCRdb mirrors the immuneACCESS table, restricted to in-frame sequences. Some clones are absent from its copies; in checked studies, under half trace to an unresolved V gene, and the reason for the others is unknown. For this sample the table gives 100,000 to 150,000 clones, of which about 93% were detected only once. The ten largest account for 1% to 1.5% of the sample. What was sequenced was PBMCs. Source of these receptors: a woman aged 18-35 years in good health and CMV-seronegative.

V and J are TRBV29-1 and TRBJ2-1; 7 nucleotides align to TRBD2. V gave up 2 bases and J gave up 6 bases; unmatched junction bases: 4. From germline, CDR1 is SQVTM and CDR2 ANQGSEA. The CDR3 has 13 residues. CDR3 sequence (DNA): TGCAGCGTTGAAATGTCTAGCGGCAATGAGCAGTTCTTC. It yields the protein CSVEMSSGNEQFF.

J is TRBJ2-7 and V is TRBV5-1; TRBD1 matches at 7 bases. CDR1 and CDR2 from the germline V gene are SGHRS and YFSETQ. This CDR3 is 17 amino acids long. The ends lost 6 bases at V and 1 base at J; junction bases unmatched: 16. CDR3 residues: CASIFATGVTGSYEQYF. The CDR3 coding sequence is TGCGCCAGCATCTTTGCAACAGGGGTTACGGGGTCCTACGAGCAGTACTTC.

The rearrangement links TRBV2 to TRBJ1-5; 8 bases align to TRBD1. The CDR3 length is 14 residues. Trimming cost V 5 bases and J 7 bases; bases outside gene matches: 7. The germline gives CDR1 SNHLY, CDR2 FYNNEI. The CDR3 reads CASSLTGEEQPQHF. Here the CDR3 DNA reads TGTGCCAGCAGTCTGACAGGGGAAGAGCAGCCCCAGCATTTT.

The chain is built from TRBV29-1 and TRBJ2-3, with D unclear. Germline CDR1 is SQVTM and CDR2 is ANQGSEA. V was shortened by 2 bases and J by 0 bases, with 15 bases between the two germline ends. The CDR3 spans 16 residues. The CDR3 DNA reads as TGCAGCGTTGAACTCCGCATTCGGTCAAGCACAGATACGCAGTATTTT. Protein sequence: CSVELRIRSSTDTQYF.

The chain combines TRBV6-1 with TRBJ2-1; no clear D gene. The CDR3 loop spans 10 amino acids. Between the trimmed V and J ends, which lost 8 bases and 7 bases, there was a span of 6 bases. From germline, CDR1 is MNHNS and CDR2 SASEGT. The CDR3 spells CASVSNEQFF. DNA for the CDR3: TGTGCCAGCGTCAGTAATGAGCAGTTCTTC.

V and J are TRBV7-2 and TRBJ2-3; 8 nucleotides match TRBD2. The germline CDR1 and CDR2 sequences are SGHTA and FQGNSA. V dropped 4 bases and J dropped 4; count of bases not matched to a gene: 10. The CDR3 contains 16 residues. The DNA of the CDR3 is TGTGCCAGCAGCTCGTCTGGGACTAGTTGGGCAGATACGCAGTATTTT. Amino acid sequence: CASSSSGTSWADTQYF.

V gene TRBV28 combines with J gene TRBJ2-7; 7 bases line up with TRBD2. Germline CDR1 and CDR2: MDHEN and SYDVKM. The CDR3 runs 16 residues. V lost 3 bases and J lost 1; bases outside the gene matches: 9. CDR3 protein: CASSFPRGVGSYEQYF. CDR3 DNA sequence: TGTGCCAGCAGTTTTCCCCGGGGGGTGGGATCCTACGAGCAGTACTTC.

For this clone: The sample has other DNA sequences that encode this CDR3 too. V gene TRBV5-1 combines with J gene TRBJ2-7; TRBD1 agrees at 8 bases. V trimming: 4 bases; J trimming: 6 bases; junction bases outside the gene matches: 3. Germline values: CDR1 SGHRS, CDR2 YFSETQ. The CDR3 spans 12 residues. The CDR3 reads CASSPTGGEQYF. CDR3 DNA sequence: TGCGCCAGCAGCCCTACAGGGGGCGAGCAGTACTTC.

The CDR3 DNA reads TGTGCCAGCAGCTTGGGGGGACTAGCCTACTACGAGCAGTACTTC. This gives the protein CASSLGGLAYYEQYF. V and J are TRBV7-9 and TRBJ2-7; TRBD2 matches at 9 bases. The germline V gene has CDR1 SEHNR and CDR2 FQNEAQ (reference sequence). The CDR3 sequence is 15 residues long. V lost 3 bases to trimming and J lost 3 bases; unmatched junction nucleotides: 6.

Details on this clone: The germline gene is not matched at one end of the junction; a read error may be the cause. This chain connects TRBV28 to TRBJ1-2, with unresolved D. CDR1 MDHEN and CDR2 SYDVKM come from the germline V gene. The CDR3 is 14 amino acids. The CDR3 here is CASRLGGRDYGYTF. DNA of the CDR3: TGTGCCAGCCGTTTGGGAGGGCGAGACTATGGCTACACCTTC.